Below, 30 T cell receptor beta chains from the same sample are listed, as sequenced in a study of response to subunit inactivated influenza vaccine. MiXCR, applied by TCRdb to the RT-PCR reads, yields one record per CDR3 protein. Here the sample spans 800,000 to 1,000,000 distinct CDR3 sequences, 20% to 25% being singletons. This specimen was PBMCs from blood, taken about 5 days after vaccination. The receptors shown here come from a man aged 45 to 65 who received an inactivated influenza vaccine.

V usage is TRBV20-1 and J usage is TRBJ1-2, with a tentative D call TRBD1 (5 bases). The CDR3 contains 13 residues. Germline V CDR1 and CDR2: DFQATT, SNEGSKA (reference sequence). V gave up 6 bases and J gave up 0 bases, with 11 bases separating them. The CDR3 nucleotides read TGCAGTGCGGGGGGATCAGCTAACTATGGCTACACCTTC. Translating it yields CSAGGSANYGYTF.

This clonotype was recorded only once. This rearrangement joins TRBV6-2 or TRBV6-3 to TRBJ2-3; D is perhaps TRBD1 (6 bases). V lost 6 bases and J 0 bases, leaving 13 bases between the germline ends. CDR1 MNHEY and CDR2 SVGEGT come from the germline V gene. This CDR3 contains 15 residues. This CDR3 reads CASSRGTTSTDTQYF. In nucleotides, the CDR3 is TGTGCCAGCAGCCGAGGGACAACTAGCACAGATACGCAGTATTTT.

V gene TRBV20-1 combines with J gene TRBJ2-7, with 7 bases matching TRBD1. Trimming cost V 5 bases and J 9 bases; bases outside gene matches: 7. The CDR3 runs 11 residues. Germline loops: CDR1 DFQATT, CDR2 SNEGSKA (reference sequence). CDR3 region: CSAYRQGAQYF. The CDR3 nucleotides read TGCAGTGCTTACAGACAGGGAGCGCAGTACTTC.

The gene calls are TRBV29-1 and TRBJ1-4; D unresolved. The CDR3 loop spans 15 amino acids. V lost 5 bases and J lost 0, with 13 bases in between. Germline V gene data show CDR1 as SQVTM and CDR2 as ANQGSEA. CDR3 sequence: CSVRERAATNEKLFF. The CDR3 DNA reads TGCAGCGTTCGGGAAAGGGCTGCAACTAATGAAAAACTGTTTTTT.

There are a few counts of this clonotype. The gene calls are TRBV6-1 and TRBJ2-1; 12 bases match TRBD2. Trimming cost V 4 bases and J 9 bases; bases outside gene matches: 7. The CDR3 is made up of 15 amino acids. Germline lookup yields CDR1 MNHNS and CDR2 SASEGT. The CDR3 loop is CASSALAGGPGEQFF. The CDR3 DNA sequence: TGTGCCAGCAGTGCCCTAGCGGGAGGGCCGGGTGAGCAGTTCTTC.

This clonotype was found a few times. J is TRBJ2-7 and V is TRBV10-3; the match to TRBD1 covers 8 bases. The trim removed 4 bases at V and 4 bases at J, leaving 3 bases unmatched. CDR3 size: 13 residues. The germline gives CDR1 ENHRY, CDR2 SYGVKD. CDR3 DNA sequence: TGTGCCATCAGTGTTGGACAGGGTTACGAGCAGTACTTC. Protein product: CAISVGQGYEQYF.

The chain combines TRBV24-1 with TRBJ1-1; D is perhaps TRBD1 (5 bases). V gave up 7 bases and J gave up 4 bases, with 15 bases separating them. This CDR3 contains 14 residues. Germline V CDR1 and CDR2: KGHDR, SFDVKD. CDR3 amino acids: CATRGGVGRTEAFF. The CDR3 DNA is TGTGCCACCAGGGGGGGAGTGGGACGCACTGAAGCTTTCTTT.

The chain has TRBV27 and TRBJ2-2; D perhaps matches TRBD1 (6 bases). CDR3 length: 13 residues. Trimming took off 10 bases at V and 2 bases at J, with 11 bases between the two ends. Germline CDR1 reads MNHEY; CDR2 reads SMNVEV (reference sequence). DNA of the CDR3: TGTGCCACAAGGGACACCAACACCGGGGAGCTGTTTTTT. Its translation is CATRDTNTGELFF.

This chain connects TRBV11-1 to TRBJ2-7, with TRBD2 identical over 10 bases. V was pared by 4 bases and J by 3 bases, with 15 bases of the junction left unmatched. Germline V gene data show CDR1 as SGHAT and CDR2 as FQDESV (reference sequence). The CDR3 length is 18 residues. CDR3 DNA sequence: TGTGCCAGCAGCTCGGTGGGGAGGGGACTAGCGAGGATCTACGAGCAGTACTTC. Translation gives CASSSVGRGLARIYEQYF.

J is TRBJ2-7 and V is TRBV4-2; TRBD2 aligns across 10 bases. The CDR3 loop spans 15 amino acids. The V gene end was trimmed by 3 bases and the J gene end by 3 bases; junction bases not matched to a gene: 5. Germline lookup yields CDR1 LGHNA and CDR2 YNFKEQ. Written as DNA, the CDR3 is TGTGCCAGCAGCCACTTACTAGCGGGATTCTACGAGCAGTACTTC. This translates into CASSHLLAGFYEQYF.

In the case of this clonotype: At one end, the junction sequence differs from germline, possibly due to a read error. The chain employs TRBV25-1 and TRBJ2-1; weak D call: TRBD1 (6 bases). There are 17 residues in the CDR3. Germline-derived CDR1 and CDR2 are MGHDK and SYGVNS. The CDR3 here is CASSEHGQGFSYIEQFF. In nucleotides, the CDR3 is TGTGCCAGCAGTGAACATGGGCAGGGGTTCTCCTACATTGAGCAGTTCTTC.

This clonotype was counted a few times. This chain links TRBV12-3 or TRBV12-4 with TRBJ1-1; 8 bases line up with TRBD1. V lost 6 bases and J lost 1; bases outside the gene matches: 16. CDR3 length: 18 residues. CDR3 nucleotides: TGTGCCAGCAGACCCGAATCCCGACAGGGGTTTAGGAACACTGAAGCTTTCTTT. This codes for CASRPESRQGFRNTEAFF.

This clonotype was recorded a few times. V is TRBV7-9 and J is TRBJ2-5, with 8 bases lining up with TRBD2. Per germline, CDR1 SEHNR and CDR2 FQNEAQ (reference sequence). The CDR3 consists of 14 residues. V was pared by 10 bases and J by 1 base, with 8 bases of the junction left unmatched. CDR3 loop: CATQLAAFQETQYF. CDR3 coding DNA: TGTGCCACCCAACTAGCGGCCTTCCAAGAGACCCAGTACTTC.

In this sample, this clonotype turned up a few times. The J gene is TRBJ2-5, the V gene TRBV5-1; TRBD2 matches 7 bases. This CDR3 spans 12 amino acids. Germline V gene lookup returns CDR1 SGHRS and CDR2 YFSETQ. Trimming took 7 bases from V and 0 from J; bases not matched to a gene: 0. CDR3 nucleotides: TGCGCCAGCGGGGGGGACCAAGAGACCCAGTACTTC. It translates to CASGGDQETQYF.

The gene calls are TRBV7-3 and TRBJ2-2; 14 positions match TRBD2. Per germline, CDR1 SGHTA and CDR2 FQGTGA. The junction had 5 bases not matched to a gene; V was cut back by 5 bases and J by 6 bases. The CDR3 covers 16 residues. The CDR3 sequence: CASSRRTSGRSGELFF. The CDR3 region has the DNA TGTGCCAGCAGCCGCCGGACTAGCGGGAGGTCCGGGGAGCTGTTTTTT.

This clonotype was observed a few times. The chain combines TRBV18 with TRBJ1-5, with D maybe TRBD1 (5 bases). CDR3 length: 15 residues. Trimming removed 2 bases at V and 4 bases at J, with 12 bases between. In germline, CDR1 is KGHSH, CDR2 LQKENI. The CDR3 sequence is CASSPGREANQPQHF. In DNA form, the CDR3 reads TGTGCCAGCTCACCAGGCAGGGAGGCGAATCAGCCCCAGCATTTT.

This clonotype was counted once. The CDR3 region is CASSFLPGQGGETQYF. In DNA form, the CDR3 reads TGTGCCAGCAGCTTTCTCCCGGGACAGGGGGGTGAGACCCAGTACTTC. The chain has TRBV7-9 and TRBJ2-5; the match to TRBD1 covers 11 bases. The CDR3 spans 16 residues. J was trimmed by 5 bases and V by 3 bases; bases with no gene match: 8. CDR1 SEHNR and CDR2 FQNEAQ come from the germline V gene (reference sequence).

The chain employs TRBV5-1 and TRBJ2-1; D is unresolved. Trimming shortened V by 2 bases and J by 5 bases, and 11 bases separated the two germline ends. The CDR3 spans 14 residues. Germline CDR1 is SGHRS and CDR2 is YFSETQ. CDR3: CASSFRSNHNEQFF. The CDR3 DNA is TGCGCCAGCAGCTTTAGGTCGAACCACAATGAGCAGTTCTTC.

The CDR3 protein is CASSYVGTEAFF. The CDR3 nucleotides read TGTGCCAGCAGTTATGTGGGCACTGAAGCTTTCTTT. The chain couples TRBV6-2 or TRBV6-3 to TRBJ1-1; D is unclear. Trimming took off 3 bases at V and 4 bases at J, with 6 bases between the two ends. The CDR3 is 12 residues long. Germline-derived CDR1 and CDR2 are MNHEY and SVGEGT.

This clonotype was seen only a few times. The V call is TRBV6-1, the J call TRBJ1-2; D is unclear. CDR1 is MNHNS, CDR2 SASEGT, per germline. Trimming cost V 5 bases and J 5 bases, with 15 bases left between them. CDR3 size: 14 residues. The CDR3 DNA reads TGTGCCAGCAGTACGTCCCGGACGAAATATGGCTACACCTTC. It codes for CASSTSRTKYGYTF.

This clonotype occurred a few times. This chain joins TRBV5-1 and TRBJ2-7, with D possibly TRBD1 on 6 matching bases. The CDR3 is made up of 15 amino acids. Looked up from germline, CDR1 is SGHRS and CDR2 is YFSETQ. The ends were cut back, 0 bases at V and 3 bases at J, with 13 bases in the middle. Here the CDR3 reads CASSLDGTLSYEQYF. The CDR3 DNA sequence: TGCGCCAGCAGCTTGGACGGGACATTAAGCTACGAGCAGTACTTC.

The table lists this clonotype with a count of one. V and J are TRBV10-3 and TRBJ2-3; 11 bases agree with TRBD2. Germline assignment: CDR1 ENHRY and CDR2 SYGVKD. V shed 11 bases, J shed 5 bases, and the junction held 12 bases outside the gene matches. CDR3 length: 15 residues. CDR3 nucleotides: TGTGCCTCAGGGGCAACTAGCGGGGGTTTAGATACGCAGTATTTT. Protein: CASGATSGGLDTQYF.

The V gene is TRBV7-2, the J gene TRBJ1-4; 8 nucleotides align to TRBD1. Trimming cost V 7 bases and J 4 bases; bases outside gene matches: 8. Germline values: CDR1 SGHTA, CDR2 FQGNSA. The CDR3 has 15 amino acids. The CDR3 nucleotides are TGTGCCAGCACCCTAAGGACAGGGATTAATGAAAAACTGTTTTTT. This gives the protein CASTLRTGINEKLFF.

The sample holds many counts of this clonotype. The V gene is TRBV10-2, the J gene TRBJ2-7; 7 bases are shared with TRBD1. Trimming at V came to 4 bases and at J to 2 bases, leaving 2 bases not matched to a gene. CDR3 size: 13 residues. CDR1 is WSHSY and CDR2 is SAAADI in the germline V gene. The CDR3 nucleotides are TGCGCCAGCAGTGTGGGACAGCCCTACGAGCAGTACTTC. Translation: CASSVGQPYEQYF.

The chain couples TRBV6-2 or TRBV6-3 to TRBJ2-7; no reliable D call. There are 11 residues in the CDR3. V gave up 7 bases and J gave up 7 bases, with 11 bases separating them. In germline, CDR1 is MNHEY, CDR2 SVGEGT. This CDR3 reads CASKLVEEQYF. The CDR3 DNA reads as TGTGCCAGCAAGTTGGTAGAAGAGCAGTACTTC.

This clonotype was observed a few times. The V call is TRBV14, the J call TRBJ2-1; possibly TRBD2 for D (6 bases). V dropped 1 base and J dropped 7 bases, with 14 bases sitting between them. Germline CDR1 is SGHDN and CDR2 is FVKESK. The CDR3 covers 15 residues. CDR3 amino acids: CASSQVGWRGNEQFF. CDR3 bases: TGTGCCAGCAGCCAAGTTGGGTGGAGGGGAAATGAGCAGTTCTTC.

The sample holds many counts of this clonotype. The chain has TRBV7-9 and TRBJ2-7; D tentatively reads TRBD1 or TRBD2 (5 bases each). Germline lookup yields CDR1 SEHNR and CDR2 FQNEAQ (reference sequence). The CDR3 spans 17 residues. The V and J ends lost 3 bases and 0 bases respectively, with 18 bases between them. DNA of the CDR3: TGTGCCAGCAGCTTTAGGGAGAACAGGCCGAGCTCCTACGAGCAGTACTTC. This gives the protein CASSFRENRPSSYEQYF.

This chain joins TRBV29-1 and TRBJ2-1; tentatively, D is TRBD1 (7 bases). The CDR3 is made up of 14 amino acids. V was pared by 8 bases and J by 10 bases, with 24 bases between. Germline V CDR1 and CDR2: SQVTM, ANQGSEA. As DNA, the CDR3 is TGCAGCCTGACCAGGGGGGACCACACAATGGAGCAGTTCTTC. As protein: CSLTRGDHTMEQFF.

The CDR3 DNA sequence: TGCGCCAGCAGCCAAGTCCCTAGGGACAGGGGCGATGAGCAGTTCTTC. Amino acid sequence: CASSQVPRDRGDEQFF. The V gene is TRBV4-1, the J gene TRBJ2-1, with 10 bases identical to TRBD1. The junction had 8 bases not matched to a gene; V was cut back by 1 base and J by 8 bases. This CDR3 has 16 amino acids. CDR1 and CDR2 (germline): MGHRA, YSYEKL.

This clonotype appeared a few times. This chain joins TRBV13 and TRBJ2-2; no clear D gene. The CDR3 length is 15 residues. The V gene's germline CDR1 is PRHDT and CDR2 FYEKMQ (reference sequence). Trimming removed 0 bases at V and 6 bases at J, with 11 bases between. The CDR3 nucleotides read TGTGCCAGCAGCTTAGGCCTTAGGGCCCCCGGGGAGCTGTTTTTT. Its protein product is CASSLGLRAPGELFF. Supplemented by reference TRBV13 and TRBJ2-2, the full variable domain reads AAGVIQSPRHLIKEKRETATLKCYPIPRHDTVYWYQQGPGQDPQFLISFYEKMQSDKGSIPDRFSAQQFSDYHSELNMSSLELGDSALYFCASSLGLRAPGELFFGEGSRLTVL.